This T cell receptor (beta chain) originates from a study of blood T cell repertoires in COVID-19. Study context: Donors in the United States, Italy and Spain gave samples during acute or convalescent COVID-19. Sample material is recorded as cDNA or gDNA derived from T cells, B-cell-depleted T cells, or PBMCs.

CDR3 size: 14 residues. Trimming pared 3 bases from V and 4 bases from J, leaving 13 bases between. The germline CDR1 and CDR2 sequences are SGHKS and YYEKEE (reference sequence). Methods used by the authors: Estimates of nucleated cell counts were drawn from the amplification of reference gene primers. Assay used: immunoSEQ multiplex PCR; TCRdb lists only in-frame clones, some missing. Clonal size and the V and J genes are those of that table, whereas D and trimming came from the DNA. This sample has approximately 150,000 clones, with roughly three quarters found just once. The sequencing sample was made of peripheral blood. The rearrangement uses TRBV5-5 and TRBJ1-2; no firm D call. This sequence was found in a man in his 60s with acute or convalescent COVID-19. The CDR3, as DNA: TGTGCCAGCAGCTCCACTGGCCAGGCCTATGGCTACACCTTC. Protein sequence: CASSSTGQAYGYTF.